This is a list of T cell receptor beta chains from one sample in a study of blood T cell repertoires in COVID-19. The data were produced by immunoSEQ multiplex PCR, yet TCRdb's version contains in-frame clones alone and is incomplete. The sample consists of some 300,000 clones, 90% of them appearing once. Material: peripheral blood. These receptors were collected from a woman in her thirties or forties with COVID-19, enrolled during active disease. CDR3s include the opening cysteine and the closing phenylalanine or tryptophan. D genes are given only for firm matches. Size is omitted from some rows. Given values are once, few, many or a class for expanded clones.

>.|TRBD1|TRBV28|TRBJ1-5
CASSFSDRAQPQHF
TGTGCCAGCAGTTTTTCGGACAGGGCGCAGCCCCAGCATTTT
>.|TRBD2|TRBV5-1|TRBJ2-1
CASSLGASGSNEQFF
TGCGCCAGCAGCTTGGGGGCTAGCGGGAGTAATGAGCAGTTCTTC
>.|TRBD2|TRBV15|TRBJ2-1
CATSRRLAGGNYNEQFF
TGTGCCACCAGCCGACGACTAGCGGGGGGAAATTACAATGAGCAGTTCTTC
>.|TRBD1|TRBV4-2|TRBJ1-4
CASSLGQGNEKLFF
TGTGCCAGCAGCCTTGGACAGGGAAATGAAAAACTGTTTTTT
>.|TRBD1|TRBV9|TRBJ2-2
CASTSDRVGGELFF
TGTGCCAGCACCTCGGACAGGGTGGGCGGGGAGCTGTTTTTT
>.|.|TRBV9|TRBJ1-6
CASSVKTAGSPLHF
TGTGCCAGCAGCGTAAAAACAGCGGGTTCACCCCTCCACTTT
>.|TRBD1|TRBV14|TRBJ1-2
CASSPRDRDIYPYGYTF
TGTGCCAGCAGCCCCCGGGACAGGGACATTTATCCCTATGGCTACACCTTC
>once|TRBD2|TRBV7-9|TRBJ2-2
CASSLDRLAGNTGELFF
TGTGCCAGCAGCTTAGATCGACTAGCGGGTAACACCGGGGAGCTGTTTTTT
>.|.|TRBV5-6|TRBJ1-1
CASSLVSGGVTEAFF
TGTGCCAGCAGCTTGGTTTCTGGGGGGGTCACTGAAGCTTTCTTT
>.|TRBD2|TRBV5-1|TRBJ2-5
CASSSGLAGAPRETQYF
TGCGCCAGCAGCTCGGGACTAGCGGGGGCCCCGCGAGAGACCCAGTACTTC
>.|TRBD1|TRBV5-1|TRBJ1-4
CASSLTGTNEKLFF
TGCGCCAGCAGCCTGACAGGGACTAATGAAAAACTGTTTTTT
>.|.|TRBV5-1|TRBJ2-3
CASSLQGPLTDTQYF
TGCGCCAGCAGCCTGCAGGGCCCTCTCACAGATACGCAGTATTTT
>once|.|TRBV15|TRBJ1-3
CATSRSSGNTIYF
TGTGCCACCAGCAGGAGCTCTGGAAACACCATATATTTT
>.|TRBD2|TRBV13|TRBJ2-7
CASSLQRILAGDYEQYF
TGTGCCAGCAGCTTACAACGGATACTAGCGGGAGACTACGAGCAGTACTTC
>.|TRBD2|TRBV3-1/TRBV3-2|TRBJ2-3
CASKVGLAASTDTQYF
TGTGCCAGCAAAGTGGGGCTAGCGGCCAGCACAGATACGCAGTATTTT
>.|.|TRBV10-3|TRBJ1-2
CAISDGSQGYGYTF
TGTGCCATCAGCGACGGATCTCAGGGCTATGGCTACACCTTC
>.|.|TRBV11-3|TRBJ2-1
CASSPVAGQGTYNEQFF
TGTGCCAGCAGCCCTGTAGCGGGACAGGGCACCTACAATGAGCAGTTCTTC
>.|TRBD2|TRBV3-1/TRBV3-2|TRBJ2-1
CASSQERLAVYNEQFF
TGTGCCAGCAGCCAAGAAAGACTAGCGGTATACAATGAGCAGTTCTTC
>few|.|TRBV4-1|TRBJ2-7
CASSQGAFSYEQYF
TGCGCCAGCAGCCAAGGGGCGTTCTCCTACGAGCAGTACTTC
>.|.|TRBV28|TRBJ2-2
CASSFPGTGELFF
TGTGCCAGCAGTTTCCCAGGAACCGGGGAGCTGTTTTTT
>.|.|TRBV27|TRBJ2-3
CASSLSGSPNTDTQYF
TGTGCCAGCAGTTTGTCGGGTTCTCCGAACACAGATACGCAGTATTTT
>.|.|TRBV6-5|TRBJ1-2
CASRPTGTYGYTF
TGTGCCAGCAGACCCACAGGCACCTATGGCTACACCTTC
>.|.|TRBV6-2/TRBV6-3|TRBJ1-5
CASSLQGSGQPQHF
TGTGCCAGCAGCTTGCAGGGGTCCGGCCAGCCCCAGCATTTT
>.|.|TRBV3-1/TRBV3-2|TRBJ1-2
CASSQDLRRGYTF
TGTGCCAGCAGCCAAGATCTACGGAGAGGCTACACCTTC
>.|TRBD2|TRBV7-2|TRBJ2-5
CASSLGLAVETQYF
TGTGCCAGCAGCTTAGGACTAGCTGTGGAGACCCAGTACTTC
>.|.|TRBV6-1|TRBJ1-5
CASSEAGGSQPQHF
TGTGCCAGCAGTGAAGCAGGAGGGTCTCAGCCCCAGCATTTT
>few|TRBD1|TRBV7-3|TRBJ1-1
CASSSGTGPLRATEAFF
TGTGCCAGCAGCTCCGGGACAGGGCCTTTACGGGCCACTGAAGCTTTCTTT
>.|TRBD1|TRBV9|TRBJ2-5
CASSLRGQTETQYF
TGTGCCAGCAGCCTGAGGGGACAGACGGAGACCCAGTACTTC
>.|TRBD1|TRBV6-2/TRBV6-3|TRBJ1-4
CASSAGGEEEKLFF
TGTGCCAGCAGCGCAGGGGGCGAGGAAGAAAAACTGTTTTTT
>.|.|TRBV5-6|TRBJ2-1
CASSLSWNEQFF
TGTGCCAGCAGCTTGAGCTGGAATGAGCAGTTCTTC
>.|.|TRBV30|TRBJ1-5
CAWKTTGDQPQHF
TGTGCCTGGAAGACGACAGGAGACCAGCCCCAGCATTTT
>.|.|TRBV28|TRBJ2-7
CASSLRGRTYEQYF
TGTGCCAGCAGCTTGCGAGGGCGGACCTACGAGCAGTACTTC
>.|TRBD2|TRBV5-4|TRBJ2-3
CASTSSSGTDTQYF
TGTGCCAGCACATCCTCTAGCGGTACAGATACGCAGTATTTT
>.|TRBD2|TRBV28|TRBJ2-2
CASRGLAGLSGTGELFF
TGTGCCAGCAGAGGACTAGCGGGGCTCTCGGGAACCGGGGAGCTGTTTTTT
>.|.|TRBV6-6|TRBJ1-2
CASSYSPGSNYGYTF
TGTGCCAGCAGTTACTCCCCAGGCAGTAACTATGGCTACACCTTC
>.|.|TRBV5-1|TRBJ1-3
CASSQGSSGSGNTIYF
TGCGCCAGCAGCCAAGGTTCTTCAGGCTCTGGAAACACCATATATTTT
>.|.|TRBV5-1|TRBJ1-6
CASSLGTGDNSPLHF
TGCGCCAGCAGCTTGGGGACGGGGGATAATTCACCCCTCCACTTT
>.|.|TRBV3-1/TRBV3-2|TRBJ1-4
CASSPSQRRASWNEKLFF
TGTGCCAGCAGCCCTTCGCAACGCAGGGCTTCGTGGAATGAAAAACTGTTTTTT
>.|.|TRBV19|TRBJ1-1
CASRPVRGGKGHASAFF
TGTGCCAGTAGGCCCGTAAGGGGGGGAAAAGGTCACGCGTCAGCTTTCTTT
>.|TRBD1|TRBV6-6|TRBJ2-5
CASRGQNLGTQYF
TGTGCCAGCAGGGGACAGAATTTAGGGACCCAGTACTTC
>.|TRBD1|TRBV28|TRBJ2-7
CASSLFRTGGYEQYF
TGTGCCAGCAGTTTATTTCGGACAGGGGGCTACGAGCAGTACTTC
>.|.|TRBV19|TRBJ1-2
CASRGPFSTGYTF
TGTGCCAGTAGGGGGCCGTTTTCAACGGGCTACACCTTC
>once|TRBD1|TRBV11-3|TRBJ2-7
CASSAGGNGYGEQYF
TGTGCCAGCAGCGCAGGGGGCAATGGGTACGGAGAGCAGTACTTC
>.|.|TRBV9|TRBJ2-2
CASSVLSGPTGELFF
TGTGCCAGCAGCGTTCTCAGCGGGCCGACCGGGGAGCTGTTTTTT
>.|TRBD2|TRBV18|TRBJ2-3
CASWLAGADTQYF
TGTGCCAGCTGGCTCGCGGGAGCAGATACGCAGTATTTT
>.|TRBD2|TRBV19|TRBJ2-1
CASGLAVYNEQFF
TGTGCCAGCGGACTAGCGGTGTACAATGAGCAGTTCTTC
>.|.|TRBV7-2|TRBJ2-1
CASSLGTGRVHYNEQFF
TGTGCCAGCAGCTTGGGTACAGGGCGGGTGCACTACAATGAGCAGTTCTTC
>few|.|TRBV7-2|TRBJ1-2
CASSLARQGPHGYTF
TGTGCCAGCAGCTTAGCGCGGCAGGGTCCACATGGCTACACCTTC
>.|.|TRBV6-5|TRBJ1-2
CASSYPRGVLGYGYTF
TGTGCCAGCAGTTACCCCCGGGGAGTTTTAGGCTATGGCTACACCTTC
>.|TRBD1|TRBV5-1|TRBJ2-7
CASSVGQGIYEQYF
TGCGCCAGCAGCGTGGGACAGGGAATCTACGAGCAGTACTTC
>.|.|TRBV30|TRBJ2-5
CAGAGETQYF
TGTGCCGGAGCCGGAGAGACCCAGTACTTC
>.|.|TRBV20-1|TRBJ1-1
CSASPNTEAFF
TGCAGTGCTAGCCCGAACACGGAAGCTTTCTTT
>.|.|TRBV5-5|TRBJ1-2
CASSLVLGSNGYTF
TGTGCCAGCAGCTTGGTACTTGGTTCTAATGGCTACACCTTC